The clone carrying this TCR beta chain occurred a few times. Measured with immunoSEQ multiplex PCR; TCRdb has only the in-frame clones, and not every one. Of approximately 240,000 clones in the sample, around nine tenths were seen once. V lost 1 base and J lost 5, with 14 bases in between. The CDR3 is 15 residues long. Germline CDR1 and CDR2: SNHLY and FYNNEI. This record belongs to a study of blood T cell repertoires in COVID-19. At the level of the study: Acute-phase and convalescent COVID-19 samples originated in the United States, Italy and Spain.

The sample was peripheral blood. The source of this sequence is a woman in her forties who had recovered from COVID-19. The gene calls are TRBV2 and TRBJ2-5; D is possibly TRBD2 (6 bases). In nucleotides, the CDR3 is TGTGCCAGCAGTGAAGAACGGGCAGGGAGGGAGACCCAGTACTTC. It yields the protein CASSEERAGRETQYF.